This is a list of T cell receptor beta chains from one sample in a study of T cells after yellow fever vaccination. TCRdb called the 5' RACE reads again in MiXCR, with one record for every CDR3 protein. Among around 530,000 distinct CDR3 sequences listed, about 15% were seen once. This sample comprised PBMCs, obtained 4 to 5 days after the first yellow fever vaccination. These receptors were taken from a man aged 18-30 years who received the YFV17D yellow fever vaccine. The CDR3 runs from the conserved cysteine through the conserved F or W. Fields, in order: V gene, D gene, clone size, J gene, CDR3 DNA, CDR3 protein. D genes are given only for firm matches. Only some rows state a clone size, as once, few, many or a class for expanded clones.

>TRBV12-3/TRBV12-4|TRBD2|few|TRBJ2-5
TGTGCCAGCAGTTTAAGCGGGGGGGCTGGGGAGACCCAGTACTTC
CASSLSGGAGETQYF
>TRBV7-2|NA|NA|TRBJ2-5
TGTGCCAGCAGCCCCCAAAGGGGGAGGCAGACCCAGTACTTC
CASSPQRGRQTQYF
>TRBV12-3/TRBV12-4|NA|few|TRBJ2-6
TGTGCCAGCAGTTCTGGCTCTGGGGCCAACGTCCTGACTTTC
CASSSGSGANVLTF
>TRBV5-1|NA|NA|TRBJ2-5
TGCGCCAGCAGCTTATTAGGGAGTCCGGAGGAGACCCAGTACTTC
CASSLLGSPEETQYF
>TRBV5-5|NA|NA|TRBJ2-5
TGTGCCAGCAGCTTCTGGTTGGGAACCCAGTACTTC
CASSFWLGTQYF
>TRBV7-9|NA|NA|TRBJ2-3
TGTGCCAGCAGCCTAGGTAGCTACACAGATACGCAGTATTTT
CASSLGSYTDTQYF
>TRBV10-2|NA|few|TRBJ2-7
TGCGCCAGCAGTGTAAGGGGGGGCGTCGACGAGCAGTACTTC
CASSVRGGVDEQYF
>TRBV6-1|NA|NA|TRBJ1-4
TGTGCCAGCGCCGTGGCCACTAATGAAAAACTGTTTTTT
CASAVATNEKLFF
>TRBV7-9|NA|NA|TRBJ1-1
TGTGCCAGCAGCTTAGAACAGTACATGAACACTGAAGCTTTCTTT
CASSLEQYMNTEAFF
>TRBV10-3|NA|NA|TRBJ2-3
TGTGCCATCAGTGAGTCTGACCCTGCCCCCGGATCTAGCACAGATACGCAGTATTTT
CAISESDPAPGSSTDTQYF
>TRBV6-5|NA|few|TRBJ2-2
TGTGCCAGCAGTTACTCGGGAGCGAACACCGGGGAGCTGTTTTTT
CASSYSGANTGELFF
>TRBV24-1|TRBD2|few|TRBJ2-1
TGTGCCACCAGTGAGCCTACTCCCGGGACTAGCGGGGACAATGAGCAGTTCTTC
CATSEPTPGTSGDNEQFF
>TRBV5-8|TRBD1|NA|TRBJ1-5
TGTGCCAGCAGCACCACCCCAGGGGGCTATCAGCCCCAGCATTTT
CASSTTPGGYQPQHF
>TRBV3-1|NA|NA|TRBJ2-5
TGTGCCAGCAGCCAAGAATATACGGGGGCAGAGACCCAGTACTTC
CASSQEYTGAETQYF
>TRBV15|NA|NA|TRBJ2-3
TGTGCCACCAGCAGACCCCAGGGGCCAGATACGCAGTATTTT
CATSRPQGPDTQYF
>TRBV4-1|TRBD1|few|TRBJ1-6
TGCGCCAGCAGCCAAGAGGGGACAGTCAATTCACCCCTCCACTTT
CASSQEGTVNSPLHF